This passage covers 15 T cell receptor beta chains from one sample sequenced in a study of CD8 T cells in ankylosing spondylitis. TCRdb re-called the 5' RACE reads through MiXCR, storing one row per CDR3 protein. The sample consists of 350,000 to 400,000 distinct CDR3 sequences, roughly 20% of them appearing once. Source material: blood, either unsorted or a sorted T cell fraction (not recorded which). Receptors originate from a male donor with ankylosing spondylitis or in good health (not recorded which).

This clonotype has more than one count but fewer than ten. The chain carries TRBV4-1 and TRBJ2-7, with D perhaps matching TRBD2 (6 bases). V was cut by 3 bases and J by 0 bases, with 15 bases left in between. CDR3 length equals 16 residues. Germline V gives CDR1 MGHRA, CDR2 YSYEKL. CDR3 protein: CASSHTGGANSYEQYF. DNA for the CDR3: TGCGCCAGCAGCCATACGGGCGGGGCGAACTCCTACGAGCAGTACTTC.

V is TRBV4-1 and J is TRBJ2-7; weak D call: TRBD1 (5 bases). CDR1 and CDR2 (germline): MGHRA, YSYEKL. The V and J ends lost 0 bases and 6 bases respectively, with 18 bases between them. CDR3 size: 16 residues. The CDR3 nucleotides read TGCGCCAGCAGCCAAGATCAAGATTCAGGGTACTCCGAGCAGTACTTC. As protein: CASSQDQDSGYSEQYF.

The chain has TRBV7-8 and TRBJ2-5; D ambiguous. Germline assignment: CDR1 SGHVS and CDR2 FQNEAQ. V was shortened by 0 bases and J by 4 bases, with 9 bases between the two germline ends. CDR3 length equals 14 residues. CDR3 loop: CASSLADTGETQYF. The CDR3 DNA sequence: TGTGCCAGCAGCTTAGCCGACACGGGAGAGACCCAGTACTTC.

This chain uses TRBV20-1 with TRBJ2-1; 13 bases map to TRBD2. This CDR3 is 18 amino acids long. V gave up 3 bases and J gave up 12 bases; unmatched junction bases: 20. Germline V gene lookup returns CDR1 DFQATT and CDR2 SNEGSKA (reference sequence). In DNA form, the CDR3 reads TGCAGTGCTAGCTCTCGACTAGCGGGGGGTCTAGATGGTCTATGGCAGTTCTTC. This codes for CSASSRLAGGLDGLWQFF.

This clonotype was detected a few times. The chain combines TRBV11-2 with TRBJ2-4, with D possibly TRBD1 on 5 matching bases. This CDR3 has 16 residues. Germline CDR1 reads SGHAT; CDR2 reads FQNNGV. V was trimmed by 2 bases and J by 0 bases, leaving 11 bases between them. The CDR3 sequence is CASSLSDRIAKNIQYF. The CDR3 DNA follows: TGTGCCAGCAGCTTAAGTGACAGAATAGCCAAAAACATTCAGTACTTC.

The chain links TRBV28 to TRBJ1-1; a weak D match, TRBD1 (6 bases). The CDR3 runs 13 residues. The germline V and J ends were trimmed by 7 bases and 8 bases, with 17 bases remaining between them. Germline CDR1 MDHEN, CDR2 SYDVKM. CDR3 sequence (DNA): TGTGCCAGCAAAAAGACAGGCCTAGGGGAAGCTTTCTTT. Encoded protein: CASKKTGLGEAFF.

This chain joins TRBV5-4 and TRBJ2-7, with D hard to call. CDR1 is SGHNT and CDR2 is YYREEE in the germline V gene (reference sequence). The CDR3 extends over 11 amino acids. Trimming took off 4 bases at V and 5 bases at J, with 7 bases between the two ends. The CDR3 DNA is TGTGCCAGCAGCGGGTTCCACGAGCAGTACTTC. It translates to CASSGFHEQYF.

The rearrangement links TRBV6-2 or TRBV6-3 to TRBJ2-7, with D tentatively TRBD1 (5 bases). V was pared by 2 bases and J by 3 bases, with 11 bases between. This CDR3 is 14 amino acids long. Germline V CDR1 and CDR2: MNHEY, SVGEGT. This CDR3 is CASSYTGEYYEQYF. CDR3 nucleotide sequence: TGTGCCAGCAGTTACACAGGAGAGTACTACGAGCAGTACTTC.

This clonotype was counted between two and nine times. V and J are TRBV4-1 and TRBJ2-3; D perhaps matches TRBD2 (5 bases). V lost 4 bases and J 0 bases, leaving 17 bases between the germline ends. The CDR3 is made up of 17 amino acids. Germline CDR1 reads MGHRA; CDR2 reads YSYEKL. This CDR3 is CASSPSPGVDSTDTQYF. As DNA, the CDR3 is TGCGCCAGCAGCCCGTCTCCCGGGGTGGATAGCACAGATACGCAGTATTTT.

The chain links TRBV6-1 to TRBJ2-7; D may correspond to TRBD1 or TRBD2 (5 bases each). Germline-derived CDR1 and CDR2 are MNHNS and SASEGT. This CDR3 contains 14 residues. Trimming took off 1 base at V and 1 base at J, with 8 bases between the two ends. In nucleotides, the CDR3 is TGTGCCAGCAGTGAAGGGGACCCATCCTACGAGCAGTACTTC. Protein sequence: CASSEGDPSYEQYF.

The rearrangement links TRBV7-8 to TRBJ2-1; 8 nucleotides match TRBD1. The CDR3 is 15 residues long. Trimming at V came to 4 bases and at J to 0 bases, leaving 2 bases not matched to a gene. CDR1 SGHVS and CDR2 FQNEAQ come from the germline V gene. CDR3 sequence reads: CASSSQGGSYNEQFF. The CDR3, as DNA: TGTGCCAGCAGCTCACAGGGGGGCTCCTACAATGAGCAGTTCTTC.

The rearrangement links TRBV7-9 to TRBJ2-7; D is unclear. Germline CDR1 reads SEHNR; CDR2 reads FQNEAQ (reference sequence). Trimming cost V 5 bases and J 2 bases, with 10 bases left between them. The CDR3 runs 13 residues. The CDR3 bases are TGTGCCAGCAGCCTCCGGATGGCCTACGAGCAGTACTTC. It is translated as CASSLRMAYEQYF.

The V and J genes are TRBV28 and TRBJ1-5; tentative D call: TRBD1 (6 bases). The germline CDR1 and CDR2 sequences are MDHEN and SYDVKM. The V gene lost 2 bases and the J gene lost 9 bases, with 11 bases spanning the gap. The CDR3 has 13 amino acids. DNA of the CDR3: TGTGCCAGCAGTTTACACCTAGGGGGGCCCCAGCATTTT. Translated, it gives CASSLHLGGPQHF.

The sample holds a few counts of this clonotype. The CDR3 DNA sequence: TGTGCCAGCAGTTCGCCGGGAAGTCCTGGCTACACCTTC. It codes for CASSSPGSPGYTF. The chain joins TRBV12-3 or TRBV12-4 to TRBJ1-2; D is uncertain. CDR3 length: 13 residues. Trimming left V 4 bases short and J 7 bases short, with 13 bases between.

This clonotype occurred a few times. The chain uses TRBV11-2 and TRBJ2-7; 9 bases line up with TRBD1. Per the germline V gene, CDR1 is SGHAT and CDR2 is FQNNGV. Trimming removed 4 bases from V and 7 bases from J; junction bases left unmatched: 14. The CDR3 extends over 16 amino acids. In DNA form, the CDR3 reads TGTGCCAGCAGCTCGGCATCCGGGACAGGGATTCCTGAGCAGTACTTC. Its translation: CASSSASGTGIPEQYF.